This record covers a single T cell receptor beta chain. The trim removed 6 bases at V and 3 bases at J, leaving 7 bases unmatched. CDR1 is ENHRY and CDR2 is SYGVKD in the germline V gene. The CDR3 is 15 amino acids. This sample is part of a study of blood T cell repertoires in COVID-19. Looking at the study overall: From the United States, Italy and Spain came samples of acute and convalescent COVID-19. PBMCs, B-cell-depleted T cells, or T cells provided the cDNA or gDNA that made up the material.

Seattle researchers signed up patients amid active infection and tracked them longitudinally. This table comes from immunoSEQ multiplex PCR, and its TCRdb copy is limited to in-frame clones, with some not included. The sample includes 75,000 to 95,000 clones, roughly 78% of them seen just once. This chain connects TRBV10-3 to TRBJ1-3, with TRBD1 identical over 8 bases. The sequenced material came from peripheral blood. The source is a man aged 55-75 years with COVID-19, enrolled during active disease. The CDR3 sequence: CAIRDPQGGGNTIYF. The CDR3 coding sequence is TGTGCCATCAGGGACCCACAGGGGGGTGGAAACACCATATATTTT.